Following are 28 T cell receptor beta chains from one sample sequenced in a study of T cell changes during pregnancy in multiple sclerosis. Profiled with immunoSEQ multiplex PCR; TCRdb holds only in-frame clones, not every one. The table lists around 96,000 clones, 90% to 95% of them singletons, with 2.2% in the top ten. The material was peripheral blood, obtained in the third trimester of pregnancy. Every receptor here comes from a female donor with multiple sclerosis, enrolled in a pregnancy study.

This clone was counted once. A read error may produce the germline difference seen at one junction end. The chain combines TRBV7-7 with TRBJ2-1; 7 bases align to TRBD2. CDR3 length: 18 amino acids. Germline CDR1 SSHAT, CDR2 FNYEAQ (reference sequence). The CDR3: CASSLFRGEGGRNNEQFF. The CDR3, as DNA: TGTGCTAGCAGCTTATTCAGAGGGGAGGGTGGTAGGAACAATGAGCAGTTCTTC.

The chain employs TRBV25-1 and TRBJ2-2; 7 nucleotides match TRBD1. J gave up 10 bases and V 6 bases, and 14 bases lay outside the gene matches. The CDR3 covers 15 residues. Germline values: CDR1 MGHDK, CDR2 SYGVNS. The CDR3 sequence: CASRPTGEPTKELFF. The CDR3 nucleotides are TGTGCCAGCAGACCTACAGGGGAACCCACAAAGGAGCTGTTTTTT.

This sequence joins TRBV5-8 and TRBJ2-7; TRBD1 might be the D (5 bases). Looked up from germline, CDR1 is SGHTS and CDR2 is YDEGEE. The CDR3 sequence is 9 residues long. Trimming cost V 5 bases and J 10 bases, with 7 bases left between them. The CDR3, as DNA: TGTGCCAGCAGTAGGGGACAGTACTTC. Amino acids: CASSRGQYF.

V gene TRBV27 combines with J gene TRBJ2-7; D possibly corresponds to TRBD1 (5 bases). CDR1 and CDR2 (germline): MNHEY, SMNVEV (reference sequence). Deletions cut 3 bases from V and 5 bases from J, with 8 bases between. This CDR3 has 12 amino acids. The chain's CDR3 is CASSLQGHEQYF. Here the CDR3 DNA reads TGTGCCAGCAGTTTGCAGGGCCACGAGCAGTACTTC.

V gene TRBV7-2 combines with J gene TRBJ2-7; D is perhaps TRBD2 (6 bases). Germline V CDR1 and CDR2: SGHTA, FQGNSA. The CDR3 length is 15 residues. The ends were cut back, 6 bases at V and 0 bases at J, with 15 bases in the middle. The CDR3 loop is CASRFLAYDSYEQYF. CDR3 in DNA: TGTGCCAGCAGGTTCCTAGCGTACGACTCCTACGAGCAGTACTTC.

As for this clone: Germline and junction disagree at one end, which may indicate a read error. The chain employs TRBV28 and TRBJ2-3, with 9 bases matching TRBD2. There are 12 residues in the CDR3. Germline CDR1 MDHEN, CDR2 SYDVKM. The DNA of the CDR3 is TGTGCCAGCACCAAGACTGCGGGAGGGTCTCTGTTT. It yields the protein CASTKTAGGSLF.

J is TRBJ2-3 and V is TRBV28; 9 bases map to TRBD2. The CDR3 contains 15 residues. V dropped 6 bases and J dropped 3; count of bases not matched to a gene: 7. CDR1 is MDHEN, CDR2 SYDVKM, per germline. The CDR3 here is CASRPGLAQTDTQYF. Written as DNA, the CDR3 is TGTGCCAGCAGACCCGGACTAGCGCAGACAGATACGCAGTATTTT.

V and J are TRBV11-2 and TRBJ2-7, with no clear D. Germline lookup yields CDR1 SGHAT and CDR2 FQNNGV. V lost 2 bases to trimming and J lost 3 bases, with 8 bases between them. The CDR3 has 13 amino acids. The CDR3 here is CASSLSTSYEQYF. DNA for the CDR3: TGTGCCAGCAGCTTATCCACAAGCTACGAGCAGTACTTC.

In nucleotides, the CDR3 is TGTGCCAGCAGTTACTCGATAGGGACAGGGCCCCACGAGCAGTACTTC. It encodes CASSYSIGTGPHEQYF. The V gene is TRBV6-5, the J gene TRBJ2-7; 9 bases map to TRBD1. The CDR3 has 16 amino acids. Germline-derived CDR1 and CDR2 are MNHEY and SVGAGI. Germline trimming cut 0 bases from V and 5 bases from J; bases unmatched to any gene: 8.

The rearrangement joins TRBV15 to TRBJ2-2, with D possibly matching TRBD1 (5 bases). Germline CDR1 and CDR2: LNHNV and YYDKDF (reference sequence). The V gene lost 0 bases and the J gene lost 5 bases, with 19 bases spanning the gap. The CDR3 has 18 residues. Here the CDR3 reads CATSRDGARALGTGELFF. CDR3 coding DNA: TGTGCCACCAGCAGAGATGGGGCCCGGGCCCTAGGGACCGGGGAGCTGTTTTTT. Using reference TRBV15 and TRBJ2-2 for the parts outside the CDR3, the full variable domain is DAMVIQNPRYQVTQFGKPVTLSCSQTLNHNVMYWYQQKSSQAPKLLFHYYDKDFNNEADTPDNFQSRRPNTSFCFLDIRSPGLGDTAMYLCATSRDGARALGTGELFFGEGSRLTVL.

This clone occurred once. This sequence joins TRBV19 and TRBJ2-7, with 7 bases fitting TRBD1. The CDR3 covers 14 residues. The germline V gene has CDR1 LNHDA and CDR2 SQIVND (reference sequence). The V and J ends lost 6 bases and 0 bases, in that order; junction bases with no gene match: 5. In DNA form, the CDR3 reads TGTGCCAGTAGGGTTTCAGGGGGCTCCTACGAGCAGTACTTC. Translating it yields CASRVSGGSYEQYF.

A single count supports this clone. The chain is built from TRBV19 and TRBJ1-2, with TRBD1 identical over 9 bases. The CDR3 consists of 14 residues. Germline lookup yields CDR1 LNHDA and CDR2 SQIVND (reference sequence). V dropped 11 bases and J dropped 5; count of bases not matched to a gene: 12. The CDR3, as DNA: TGTGCCGGCCTCCACAGGGGGCTGTGGTATGGCTACACCTTC. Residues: CAGLHRGLWYGYTF.

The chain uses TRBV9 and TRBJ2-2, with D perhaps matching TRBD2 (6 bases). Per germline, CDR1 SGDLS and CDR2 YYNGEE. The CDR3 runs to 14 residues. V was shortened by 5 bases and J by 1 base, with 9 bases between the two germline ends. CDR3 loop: CASRGAGNTGELFF. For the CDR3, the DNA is TGTGCCAGCAGGGGAGCGGGGAACACCGGGGAGCTGTTTTTT.

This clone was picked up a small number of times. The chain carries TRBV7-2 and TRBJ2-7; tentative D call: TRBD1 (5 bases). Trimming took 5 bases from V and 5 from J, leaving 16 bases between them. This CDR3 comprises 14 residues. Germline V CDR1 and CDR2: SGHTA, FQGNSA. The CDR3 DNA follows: TGTGCCAGCAGCCCCTCCGTTATGGGGCACGAGCAGTACTTC. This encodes CASSPSVMGHEQYF.

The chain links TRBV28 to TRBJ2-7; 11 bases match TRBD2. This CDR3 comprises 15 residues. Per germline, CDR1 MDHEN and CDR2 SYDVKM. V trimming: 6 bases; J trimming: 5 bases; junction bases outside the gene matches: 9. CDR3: CASSSQLAGVNEQYF. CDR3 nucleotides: TGTGCCAGCAGCAGTCAACTAGCGGGAGTCAACGAGCAGTACTTC.

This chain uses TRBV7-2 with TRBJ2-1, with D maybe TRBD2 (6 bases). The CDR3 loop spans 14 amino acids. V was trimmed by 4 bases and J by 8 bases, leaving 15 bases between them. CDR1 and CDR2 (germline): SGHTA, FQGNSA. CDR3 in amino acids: CASSSPGGPHEQFF. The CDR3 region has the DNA TGTGCCAGCAGCTCCCCAGGAGGGCCGCATGAGCAGTTCTTC.

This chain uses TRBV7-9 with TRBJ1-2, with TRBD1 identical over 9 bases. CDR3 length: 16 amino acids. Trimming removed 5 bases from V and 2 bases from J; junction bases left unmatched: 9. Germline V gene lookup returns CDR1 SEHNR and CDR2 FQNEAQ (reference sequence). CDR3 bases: TGTGCCAGCAGCACCCTCACAGGGGGCGGGAACTATGGCTACACCTTC. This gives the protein CASSTLTGGGNYGYTF.

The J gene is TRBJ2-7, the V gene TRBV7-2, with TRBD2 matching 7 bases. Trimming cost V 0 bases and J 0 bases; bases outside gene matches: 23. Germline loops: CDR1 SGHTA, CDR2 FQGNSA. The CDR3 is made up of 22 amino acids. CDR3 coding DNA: TGTGCCAGCAGCTTAGCCGACCCCAGCCGTTCTAGCGGACCCCCCAGCTCCTACGAGCAGTACTTC. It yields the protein CASSLADPSRSSGPPSSYEQYF. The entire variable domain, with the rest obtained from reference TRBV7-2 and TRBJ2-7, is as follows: GAGVSQSPSNKVTEKGKDVELRCDPISGHTALYWYRQSLGQGLEFLIYFQGNSAPDKSGLPSDRFSAERTGGSVSTLTIQRTQQEDSAVYLCASSLADPSRSSGPPSSYEQYFGPGTRLTVT.

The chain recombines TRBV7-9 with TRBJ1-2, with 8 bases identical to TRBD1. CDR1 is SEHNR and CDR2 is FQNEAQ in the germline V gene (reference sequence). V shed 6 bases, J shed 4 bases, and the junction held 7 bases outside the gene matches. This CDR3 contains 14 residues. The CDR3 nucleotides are TGTGCCAGCAGACCAACCGGGACAGGCTATGGCTACACCTTC. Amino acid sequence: CASRPTGTGYGYTF.

Here the CDR3 DNA reads TGCGCCAGCAGCAGTCGGACAGGGGCGAACACTGAAGCTTTCTTT. It codes for CASSSRTGANTEAFF. V and J are TRBV5-1 and TRBJ1-1, with 9 bases lining up with TRBD1. Germline lookup yields CDR1 SGHRS and CDR2 YFSETQ. CDR3 size: 15 residues. V lost 4 bases, J lost 1 base, and 5 bases stayed unmatched.

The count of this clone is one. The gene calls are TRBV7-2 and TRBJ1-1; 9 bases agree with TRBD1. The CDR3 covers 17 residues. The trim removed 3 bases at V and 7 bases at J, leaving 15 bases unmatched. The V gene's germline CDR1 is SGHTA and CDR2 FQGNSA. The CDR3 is CASSLNGQGYSTHEAFF. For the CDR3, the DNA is TGTGCCAGCAGCTTGAACGGACAGGGGTACTCAACGCATGAAGCTTTCTTT.

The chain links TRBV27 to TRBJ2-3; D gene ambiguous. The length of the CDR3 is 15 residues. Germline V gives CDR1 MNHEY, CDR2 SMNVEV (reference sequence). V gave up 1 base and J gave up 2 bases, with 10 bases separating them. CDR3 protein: CASSLYVVPTDTQYF. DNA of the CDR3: TGTGCCAGCAGTTTATACGTAGTGCCCACAGATACGCAGTATTTT.

CDR3 in amino acids: CASSPQGNQETQYF. The CDR3 DNA reads TGTGCCAGCAGTCCCCAGGGTAACCAAGAGACCCAGTACTTC. The V and J genes are TRBV6-5 and TRBJ2-5; possibly TRBD1 for D (5 bases). Deletions cut 5 bases from V and 0 bases from J, with 10 bases between. The CDR3 extends over 14 amino acids. Germline-derived CDR1 and CDR2 are MNHEY and SVGAGI.

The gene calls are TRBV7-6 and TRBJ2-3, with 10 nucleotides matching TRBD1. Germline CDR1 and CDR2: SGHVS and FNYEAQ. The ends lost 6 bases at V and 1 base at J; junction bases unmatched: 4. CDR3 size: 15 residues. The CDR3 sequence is CASSTGTGGTDTQYF. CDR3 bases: TGTGCCAGCAGTACCGGGACAGGGGGCACAGATACGCAGTATTTT.

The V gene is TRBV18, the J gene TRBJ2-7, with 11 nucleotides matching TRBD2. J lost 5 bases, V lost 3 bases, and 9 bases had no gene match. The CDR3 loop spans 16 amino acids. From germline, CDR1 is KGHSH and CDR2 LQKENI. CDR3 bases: TGTGCCAGCTCACCCCTCGTAGCGGGAGGGCAGCACGAGCAGTACTTC. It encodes CASSPLVAGGQHEQYF.

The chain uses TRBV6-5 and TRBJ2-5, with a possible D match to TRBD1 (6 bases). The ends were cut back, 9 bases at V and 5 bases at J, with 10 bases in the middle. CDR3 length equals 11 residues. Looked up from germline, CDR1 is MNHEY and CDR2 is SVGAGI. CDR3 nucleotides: TGTGCCAGTATGAGGGGGGAGACCCAGTACTTC. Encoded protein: CASMRGETQYF.

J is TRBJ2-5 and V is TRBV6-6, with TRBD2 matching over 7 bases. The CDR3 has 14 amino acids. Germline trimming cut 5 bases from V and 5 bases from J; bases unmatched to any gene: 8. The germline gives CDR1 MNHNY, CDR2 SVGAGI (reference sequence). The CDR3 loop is CASSVLARGETQYF. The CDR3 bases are TGTGCCAGCAGTGTACTAGCGCGGGGTGAGACCCAGTACTTC.

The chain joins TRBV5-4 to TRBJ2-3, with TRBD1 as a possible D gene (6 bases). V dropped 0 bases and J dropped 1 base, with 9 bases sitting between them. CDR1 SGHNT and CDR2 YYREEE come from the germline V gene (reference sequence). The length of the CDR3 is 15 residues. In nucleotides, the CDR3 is TGTGCCAGCAGCTTGGACAGGGTCCGCACAGATACGCAGTATTTT. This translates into CASSLDRVRTDTQYF.